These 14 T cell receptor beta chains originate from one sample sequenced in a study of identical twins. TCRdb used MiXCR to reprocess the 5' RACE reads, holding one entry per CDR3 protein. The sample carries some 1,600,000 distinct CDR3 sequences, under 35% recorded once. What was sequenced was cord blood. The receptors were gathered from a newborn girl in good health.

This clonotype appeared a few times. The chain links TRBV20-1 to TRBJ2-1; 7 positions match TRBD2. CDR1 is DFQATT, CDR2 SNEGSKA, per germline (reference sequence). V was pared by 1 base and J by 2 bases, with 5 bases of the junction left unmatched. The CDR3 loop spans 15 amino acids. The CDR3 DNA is TGCAGTGCTAGAGGGGAAAGCGGGACCTACAATGAGCAGTTCTTC. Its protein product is CSARGESGTYNEQFF.

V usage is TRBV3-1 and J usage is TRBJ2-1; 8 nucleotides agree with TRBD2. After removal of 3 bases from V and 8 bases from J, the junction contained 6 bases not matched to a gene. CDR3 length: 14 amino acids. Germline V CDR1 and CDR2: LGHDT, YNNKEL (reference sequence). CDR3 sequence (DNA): TGTGCCAGCAGCCACGTCATCGGGGGGGATGAGCAGTTCTTC. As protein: CASSHVIGGDEQFF.

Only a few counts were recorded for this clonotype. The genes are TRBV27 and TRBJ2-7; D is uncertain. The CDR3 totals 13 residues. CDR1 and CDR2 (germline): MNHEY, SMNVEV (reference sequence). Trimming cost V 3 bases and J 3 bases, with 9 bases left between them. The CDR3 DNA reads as TGTGCCAGCAGTTTTCGGGTTCACTACGAGCAGTACTTC. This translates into CASSFRVHYEQYF.

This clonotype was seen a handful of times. The CDR3 DNA is TGTGCCAGCAGTGAAAGGGGTTGGGTTCGCCGTTTTTGGGATAGCTCCTACAATGAGCAGTTCTTC. Translated: CASSERGWVRRFWDSSYNEQFF. The J gene is TRBJ2-1, the V gene TRBV2; tentative D call: TRBD1 (5 bases). Germline CDR1 and CDR2: SNHLY and FYNNEI. Trimming cost V 2 bases and J 0 bases, with 29 bases left between them. The CDR3 runs 22 residues. Looking up the rest from reference TRBV2 and TRBJ2-1 gives the full variable domain: EPEVTQTPSHQVTQMGQEVILRCVPISNHLYFYWYRQILGQKVEFLVSFYNNEISEKSEIFDDQFSVERPDGSNFTLKIRSTKLEDSAMYFCASSERGWVRRFWDSSYNEQFFGPGTRLTVL.

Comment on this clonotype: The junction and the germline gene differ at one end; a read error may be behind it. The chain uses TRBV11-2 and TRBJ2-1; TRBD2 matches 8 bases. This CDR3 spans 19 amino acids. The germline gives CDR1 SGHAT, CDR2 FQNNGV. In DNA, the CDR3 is TGTGCCAGCAGCTTAGATTCGTTGGCGGGGGGCTCCTCCAACAATGAGCAGTTCTTC. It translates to CASSLDSLAGGSSNNEQFF.

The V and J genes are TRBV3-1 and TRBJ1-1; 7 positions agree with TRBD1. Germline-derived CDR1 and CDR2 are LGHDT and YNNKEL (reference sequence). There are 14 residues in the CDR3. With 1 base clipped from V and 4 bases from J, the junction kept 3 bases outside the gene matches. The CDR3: CASSQGDSLTEAFF. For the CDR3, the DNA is TGTGCCAGCAGCCAAGGGGACAGTCTCACTGAAGCTTTCTTT.

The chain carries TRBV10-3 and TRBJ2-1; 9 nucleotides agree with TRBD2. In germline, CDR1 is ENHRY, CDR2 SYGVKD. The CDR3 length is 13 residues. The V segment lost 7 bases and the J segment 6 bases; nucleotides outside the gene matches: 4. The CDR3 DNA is TGTGCCATCAAGGCGGGAGGGCTCAATGAGCAGTTCTTC. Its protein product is CAIKAGGLNEQFF.

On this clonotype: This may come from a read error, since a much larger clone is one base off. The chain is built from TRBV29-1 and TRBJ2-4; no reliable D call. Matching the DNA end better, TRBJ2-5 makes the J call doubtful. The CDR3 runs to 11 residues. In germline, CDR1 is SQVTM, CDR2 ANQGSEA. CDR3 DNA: TGCGGCGTTCGCCAGGAGGAGACCCAGTACTTC. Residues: CGVRQEETQYF.

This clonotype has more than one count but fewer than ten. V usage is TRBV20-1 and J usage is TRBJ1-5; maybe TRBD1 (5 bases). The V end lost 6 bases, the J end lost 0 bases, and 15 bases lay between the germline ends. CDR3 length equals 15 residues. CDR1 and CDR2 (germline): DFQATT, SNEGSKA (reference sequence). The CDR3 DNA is TGCAGTGCCGACGGCGGGGCTGGTAGCAATCAGCCCCAGCATTTT. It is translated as CSADGGAGSNQPQHF.

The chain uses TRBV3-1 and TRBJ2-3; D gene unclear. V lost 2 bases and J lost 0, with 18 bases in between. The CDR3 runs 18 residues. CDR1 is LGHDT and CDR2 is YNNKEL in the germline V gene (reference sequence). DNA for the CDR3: TGTGCCAGCAGCCAAAAGTATAAAGGACGGATTAGCACAGATACGCAGTATTTT. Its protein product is CASSQKYKGRISTDTQYF.

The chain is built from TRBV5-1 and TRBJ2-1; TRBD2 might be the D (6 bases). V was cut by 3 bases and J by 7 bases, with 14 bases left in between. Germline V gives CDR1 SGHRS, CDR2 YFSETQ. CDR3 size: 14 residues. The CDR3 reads CASSWRDGDNEQFF. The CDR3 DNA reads TGCGCCAGCAGCTGGCGGGACGGAGATAATGAGCAGTTCTTC.

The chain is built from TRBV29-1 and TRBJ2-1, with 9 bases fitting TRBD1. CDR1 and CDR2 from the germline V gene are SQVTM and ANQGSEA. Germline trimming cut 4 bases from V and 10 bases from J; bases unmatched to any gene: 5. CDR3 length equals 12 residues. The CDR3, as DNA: TGCAGCGTTGGACAGGGGGGCTACGAGCAGTTCTTC. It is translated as CSVGQGGYEQFF.

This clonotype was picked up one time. The CDR3 DNA reads as TGTGCCGCCCAGGAGGGCTCTGGGGCCAACGTCCTGACTTTC. Protein product: CAAQEGSGANVLTF. This chain uses TRBV2 with TRBJ2-6, with D perhaps matching TRBD2 (6 bases). Germline lookup yields CDR1 SNHLY and CDR2 FYNNEI. Trimming stripped 11 bases from V and 0 bases from J, with 11 bases between. The CDR3 length is 14 residues.

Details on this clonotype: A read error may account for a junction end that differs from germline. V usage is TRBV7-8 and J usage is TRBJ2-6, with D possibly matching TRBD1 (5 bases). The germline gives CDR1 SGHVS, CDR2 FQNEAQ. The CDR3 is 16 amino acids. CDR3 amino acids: CASSLKGSPGADVLTF. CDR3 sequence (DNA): TGTGCCAGCAGCCTAAAGGGATCCCCTGGGGCCGACGTCCTGACTTTC. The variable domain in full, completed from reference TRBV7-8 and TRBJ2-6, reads GAGVSQSPRYKVAKRGQDVALRCDPISGHVSLFWYQQALGQGPEFLTYFQNEAQLDKSGLPSDRFFAERPEGSVSTLKIQRTQQEDSAVYLCASSLKGSPGADVLTFGAGSRLTVL.